This T cell receptor (beta chain) was captured in a study of control samples from healthy donors and cancer patients. The V end lost 4 bases, the J end lost 2 bases, and 13 bases lay between the germline ends. The CDR3 has 15 residues. Germline CDR1 SGDLS, CDR2 YYNGEE. The method was immunoSEQ multiplex PCR; TCRdb's version includes in-frame clones alone and lacks a portion of them. This sample has about 77,000 clones, with approximately 92% found just once. This clonotype was obtained from a woman aged 60-70 years in good health. The V call is TRBV9, the J call TRBJ2-1, with D uncertain. Specimen: blood. In nucleotides, the CDR3 is TGTGCCAGCAGCCCCTCCAGTTCGACCTACAATGAGCAGTTCTTC. This codes for CASSPSSSTYNEQFF.